The clone carrying this T cell receptor beta chain has more than one count but fewer than ten. Its antigen is unknown. From germline, CDR1 is LNHDA and CDR2 SQIVND (reference sequence). There are 13 residues in the CDR3. Deletions cut 2 bases from V and 9 bases from J, with 11 bases between. Measured with immunoSEQ multiplex PCR; TCRdb has only the in-frame clones, and not every one. The data hold over 95,000 clones, with about four fifths observed a single time. This sample was included in a study of radiotherapy plus CTLA-4 blockade in lung cancer. As for the study in general: Objective responses were seen in over 15% of patients, disease control in 25% to 35%.

General observations from the study: Clones derived from tumor TCRs expanded in blood after radiotherapy plus ipilimumab. Reports identified early blood T cell clone dynamics, with interferon-beta, as the best response predictor.

In chemo-refractory metastatic non-small-cell lung cancer, patients got ipilimumab CTLA-4 blockade together with focal radiation. The clonotype originates from a human donor with non-small cell lung cancer who had a partial response to radiotherapy plus ipilimumab. Some clones in this sample may be carry-over from other donors' samples. The rearrangement joins TRBV19 to TRBJ2-1; D perhaps matches TRBD2 (5 bases). This specimen was peripheral blood, taken from a patient treated with radiotherapy plus ipilimumab. The DNA for the CDR3 is TGTGCCAGTAGTATACTCGGGAACGGTGAGCAGTTCTTC. Residues: CASSILGNGEQFF.